The TCR beta chain described here comes from a study of a mutant IDH1 vaccine in newly diagnosed glioma. Time point denoted: week 11, during vaccination. A single vaccine dose contained 300 ug of mutant IDH1 20-mer peptide, and topical imiquimod was used with it. Method: immunoSEQ multiplex PCR; TCRdb's copy keeps in-frame clones and lacks some. The table records some 130,000 clones, 80% of them present only once. On this clone itself: As yet, its antigen is unknown.

Here the sequenced sample was PBMCs, taken from a glioma patient whose treatment included an IDH1 peptide vaccine. This receptor was taken from a man in his forties or fifties with glioma.

The chain's CDR3 is CASKARVRNEQYF. The CDR3 nucleotides read TGTGCCAGCAAGGCCAGGGTAAGAAACGAGCAGTACTTC. The chain recombines TRBV2 with TRBJ2-7, with D perhaps matching TRBD1 (5 bases). The CDR3 consists of 13 residues. Germline CDR1 and CDR2: SNHLY and FYNNEI. The V gene lost 7 bases and the J gene lost 5 bases, with 15 bases spanning the gap.